This is a list of T cell receptor beta chains from one sample in a study of T cell responses to AZD1222 COVID-19 vaccine. Clones were sequenced by immunoSEQ multiplex PCR, and TCRdb holds only the in-frame ones, with some missing. The table shows 55,000 to 75,000 clones, with 75% to 85% occurring only once. The starting material was peripheral blood, obtained on day 0 of MenACWY control vaccination. These receptors all stem from an adult in good health. The CDR3 runs from the conserved cysteine through the conserved F or W. A D gene is named only where the DNA matches it firmly. Only part of the rows carry a size: once, few, many, or a class if the clone is expanded.

d_gene,v_gene,abundance,j_gene,CDR3aa,CDR3nt
.,TRBV29-1,.,TRBJ2-1,CSVEISTSGYNEQFF,TGCAGCGTTGAAATTTCGACTTCGGGGTACAATGAGCAGTTCTTC
.,TRBV6-2/TRBV6-3,once,TRBJ2-3,CASSTHKTDTQYF,TGTGCCAGCAGTACACACAAGACAGATACGCAGTATTTT
.,TRBV30,.,TRBJ1-6,CAGRTGGDSPLHF,TGTGCCGGAAGAACGGGGGGAGATTCACCCCTCCACTTT
.,TRBV9,.,TRBJ1-1,CASSVGSGTEAFF,TGTGCCAGCAGCGTAGGTAGCGGCACTGAAGCTTTCTTT
TRBD1,TRBV5-1,few,TRBJ1-2,CASSLGDRNNYGYTF,TGCGCCAGCAGCTTGGGGGACAGAAATAACTATGGCTACACCTTC
.,TRBV5-1,few,TRBJ2-1,CASSHEGIEQFF,TGCGCCAGCAGCCATGAGGGCATAGAGCAGTTCTTC
.,TRBV5-1,.,TRBJ1-3,CASSLDGASRNTIYF,TGCGCCAGCAGCCTGGACGGGGCCTCGCGGAACACCATATATTTT
TRBD1,TRBV3-1/TRBV3-2,.,TRBJ1-3,CASSPTSTGPGNTIYF,TGTGCCAGCAGCCCCACCTCGACAGGGCCAGGAAACACCATATATTTT
.,TRBV10-3,.,TRBJ1-1,CATGLGTEAFF,TGTGCCACCGGACTAGGGACTGAAGCTTTCTTT
TRBD2,TRBV13,once,TRBJ2-3,CASSTTLAGPTDTQYF,TGTGCCAGCAGCACTACTCTAGCGGGCCCCACAGATACGCAGTATTTT
.,TRBV9,.,TRBJ2-6,CASSVGGYSGANVLTF,TGTGCCAGCAGCGTAGGTGGATACTCTGGGGCCAACGTCCTGACTTTC
.,TRBV11-2,few,TRBJ1-6,CASSLESGSIYSPLHF,TGTGCCAGCAGCTTAGAATCAGGGTCTATTTATTCACCCCTCCACTTT
.,TRBV12-3/TRBV12-4,few,TRBJ1-2,CASSFRWYGYTF,TGTGCCAGCAGTTTCCGGTGGTATGGCTACACCTTC
.,TRBV7-3,.,TRBJ2-5,CASARGFQETQYF,TGTGCCAGCGCAAGGGGGTTTCAAGAGACCCAGTACTTC
TRBD1,TRBV6-5,.,TRBJ1-1,CASRQDRDTEAFF,TGTGCCAGCAGGCAAGACAGGGACACTGAAGCTTTCTTT
.,TRBV19,medium-sized,TRBJ1-1,CASSMGRNTEAFF,TGTGCCAGTAGTATGGGGCGGAACACTGAAGCTTTCTTT
.,TRBV7-8,few,TRBJ1-3,CASSLNRISGNTIYF,TGTGCCAGCAGCTTAAACAGGATCTCTGGAAACACCATATATTTT
.,TRBV12-3/TRBV12-4,.,TRBJ1-6,CASSSLSSPLHF,TGTGCCAGCAGCTCTTTGAGTTCACCCCTCCACTTT
.,TRBV6-2/TRBV6-3,.,TRBJ1-4,CASSMTVGNEKLFF,TGTGCCAGCAGTATGACAGTCGGTAATGAAAAACTGTTTTTT
TRBD2,TRBV7-9,.,TRBJ2-1,CASSPRIAGYNEQFF,TGTGCCAGCAGCCCCAGGATAGCGGGGTACAATGAGCAGTTCTTC
.,TRBV3-1/TRBV3-2,.,TRBJ1-3,CASSQAGDIGNTIYF,TGTGCCAGCAGCCAAGCCGGTGATATCGGAAACACCATATATTTT
.,TRBV18,.,TRBJ2-1,CASSLQGSSNEQFF,TGTGCCAGCTCACTTCAGGGATCGTCCAATGAGCAGTTCTTC
.,TRBV19,.,TRBJ1-1,CASSIGGGTTFF,TGTGCCAGTAGTATAGGGGGTGGCACAACTTTCTTT
.,TRBV15,.,TRBJ2-1,CATSRDSGPSSYNEQFF,TGTGCCACCAGCAGGGACAGTGGCCCTTCCTCCTACAATGAGCAGTTCTTC
.,TRBV2,.,TRBJ2-6,CASSKGTSNSGANVLTF,TGTGCCAGCAGTAAAGGGACATCCAACTCTGGGGCCAACGTCCTGACTTTC
TRBD1,TRBV6-6,.,TRBJ1-2,CATDRGRGGYTF,TGTGCCACCGACAGGGGGCGGGGTGGCTACACCTTC
.,TRBV5-6,.,TRBJ2-5,CASSLDGGSYSETQYF,TGTGCCAGCAGCTTGGACGGGGGTTCATATTCGGAGACCCAGTACTTC
.,TRBV18,once,TRBJ2-7,CASSPVGIEQYF,TGTGCCAGCTCCCCTGTGGGGATCGAGCAGTACTTC
.,TRBV2,.,TRBJ2-7,CASMRGKVGGIYEQYF,TGTGCCAGCATGAGGGGAAAGGTAGGGGGTATCTACGAGCAGTACTTC
TRBD1,TRBV9,.,TRBJ2-2,CASSAQDRVKEELFF,TGTGCCAGCAGCGCCCAAGACAGGGTGAAGGAGGAGCTGTTTTTT
.,TRBV29-1,.,TRBJ2-5,CGVAPQGETQYF,TGCGGCGTGGCCCCGCAAGGGGAGACCCAGTACTTC
.,TRBV3-1/TRBV3-2,few,TRBJ1-2,CASSQVAGGYTF,TGTGCCAGCAGCCAAGTGGCAGGAGGCTACACCTTC
TRBD1,TRBV15,once,TRBJ1-2,CATNSPGQGQDGYTF,TGTGCCACCAACTCTCCGGGACAGGGACAGGATGGCTACACCTTC
TRBD1,TRBV6-6,.,TRBJ2-5,CASSYRQGETQYF,TGTGCCAGCAGTTACAGACAGGGAGAGACCCAGTACTTC